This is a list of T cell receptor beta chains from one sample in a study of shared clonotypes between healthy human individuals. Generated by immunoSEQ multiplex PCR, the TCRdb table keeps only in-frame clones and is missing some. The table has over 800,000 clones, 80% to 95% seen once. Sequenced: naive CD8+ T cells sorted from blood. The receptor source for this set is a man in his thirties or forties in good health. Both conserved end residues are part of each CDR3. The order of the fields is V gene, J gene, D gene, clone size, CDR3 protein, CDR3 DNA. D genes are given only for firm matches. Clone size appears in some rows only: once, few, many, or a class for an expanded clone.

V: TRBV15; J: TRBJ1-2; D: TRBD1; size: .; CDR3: CATSRGGTGVYGYTF; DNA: TGTGCCACCAGCAGAGGAGGGACAGGGGTCTATGGCTACACCTTC
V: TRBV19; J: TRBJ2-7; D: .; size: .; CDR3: CASSTDISSNEQYF; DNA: TGTGCCAGTAGTACAGATATTAGTTCGAACGAGCAGTACTTC
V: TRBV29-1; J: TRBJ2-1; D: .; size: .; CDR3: CSVPSSYREQFF; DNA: TGCAGCGTACCATCTAGCTACCGTGAGCAGTTCTTC
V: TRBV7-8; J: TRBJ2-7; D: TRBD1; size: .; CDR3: CASSLNPGTGNYEQYF; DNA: TGTGCCAGCAGCTTAAACCCTGGGACAGGGAACTACGAGCAGTACTTC
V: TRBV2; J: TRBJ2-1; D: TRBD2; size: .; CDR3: CASPGVLAGATNEQFF; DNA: TGTGCCAGCCCGGGTGTATTAGCGGGAGCGACCAATGAGCAGTTCTTC
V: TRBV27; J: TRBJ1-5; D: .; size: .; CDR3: CASSPFRGNQPQHF; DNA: TGTGCCAGCAGCCCTTTCAGAGGCAATCAGCCCCAGCATTTT
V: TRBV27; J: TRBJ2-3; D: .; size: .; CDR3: CASSSGVSDLDTQYF; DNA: TGTGCCAGCAGTTCCGGGGTGTCAGACTTAGATACGCAGTATTTT
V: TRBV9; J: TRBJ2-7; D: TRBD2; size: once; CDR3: CASSPSGSGSYEQYF; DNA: TGTGCCAGCAGCCCAAGCGGGAGTGGTTCCTACGAGCAGTACTTC
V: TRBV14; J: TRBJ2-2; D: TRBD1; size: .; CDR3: CASSQETGAYTGELFF; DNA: TGTGCCAGCAGCCAAGAGACAGGGGCCTACACCGGGGAGCTGTTTTTT
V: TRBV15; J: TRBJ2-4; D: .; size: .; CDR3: CATSRGGKNIQYF; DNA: TGTGCCACCAGCAGGGGTGGAAAAAACATTCAGTACTTC
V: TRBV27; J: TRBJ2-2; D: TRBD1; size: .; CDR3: CASSLQGATGELFF; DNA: TGTGCCAGCAGCCTACAGGGGGCCACCGGGGAGCTGTTTTTT
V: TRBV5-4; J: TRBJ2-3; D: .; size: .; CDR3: CASNDRVQERTDTQYF; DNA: TGTGCCAGCAACGATAGGGTCCAGGAACGCACAGATACGCAGTATTTT
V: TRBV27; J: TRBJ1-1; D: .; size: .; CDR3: CASSLGPNTEAFF; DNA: TGTGCCAGCAGTTTGGGTCCGAACACTGAAGCTTTCTTT
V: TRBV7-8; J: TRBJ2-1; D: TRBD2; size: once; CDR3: CASSFSGGGTNEQFF; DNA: TGTGCCAGCAGCTTCAGCGGGGGGGGAACCAATGAGCAGTTCTTC
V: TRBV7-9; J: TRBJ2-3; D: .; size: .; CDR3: CASSLGARATDTQYF; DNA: TGTGCCAGCAGCTTAGGCGCCAGGGCCACAGATACGCAGTATTTT
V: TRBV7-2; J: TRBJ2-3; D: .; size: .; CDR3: CASSSRDWNTDTQYF; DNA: TGTGCCAGCAGCTCCCGGGACTGGAACACAGATACGCAGTATTTT
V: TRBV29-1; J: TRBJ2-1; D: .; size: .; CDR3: CSVGDWRNANEQFF; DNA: TGCAGCGTTGGTGACTGGAGAAACGCCAATGAGCAGTTCTTC
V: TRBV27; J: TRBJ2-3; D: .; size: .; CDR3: CASSSSFLGGLRDTQYF; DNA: TGTGCCAGCAGTTCCTCCTTCTTGGGGGGTCTCCGGGATACGCAGTATTTT
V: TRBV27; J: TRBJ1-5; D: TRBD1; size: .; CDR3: CASSPGTGFYQPQHF; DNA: TGTGCCAGCAGTCCCGGGACAGGGTTTTATCAGCCCCAGCATTTT
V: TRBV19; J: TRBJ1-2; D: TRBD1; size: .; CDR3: CASSAGQVFTNYGYTF; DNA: TGTGCCAGTAGTGCGGGACAGGTTTTTACTAACTATGGCTACACCTTC
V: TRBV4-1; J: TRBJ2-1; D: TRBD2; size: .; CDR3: CASSQDHLREVYNEQFF; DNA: TGCGCCAGCAGCCAAGATCATCTACGGGAGGTCTACAATGAGCAGTTCTTC
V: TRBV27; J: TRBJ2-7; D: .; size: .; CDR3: CASSQTGQREQYF; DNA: TGTGCCAGCAGCCAGACAGGTCAGCGCGAGCAGTACTTC
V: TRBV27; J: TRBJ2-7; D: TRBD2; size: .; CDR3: CASSYITSVGSYEQYF; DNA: TGTGCCAGCAGTTACATTACTAGCGTAGGCTCCTACGAGCAGTACTTC
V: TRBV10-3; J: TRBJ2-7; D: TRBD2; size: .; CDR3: CAISESLAGGSSYEQYF; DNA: TGTGCCATCAGTGAGTCTTTAGCGGGAGGGAGCTCCTACGAGCAGTACTTC
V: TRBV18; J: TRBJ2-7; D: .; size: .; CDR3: CASSGRDSYEQYF; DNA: TGTGCCAGCTCAGGGCGGGACAGCTACGAGCAGTACTTC
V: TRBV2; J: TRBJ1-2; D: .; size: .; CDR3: CASRFGYTF; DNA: TGTGCCAGCCGGTTTGGCTACACCTTC
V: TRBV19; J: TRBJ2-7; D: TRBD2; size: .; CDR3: CASSYSGSGYEQYF; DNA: TGTGCCAGTAGTTATAGCGGGAGTGGGTACGAGCAGTACTTC
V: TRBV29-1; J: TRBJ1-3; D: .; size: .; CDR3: CSVRTAGNTIYF; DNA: TGCAGCGTTCGGACGGCTGGAAACACCATATATTTT
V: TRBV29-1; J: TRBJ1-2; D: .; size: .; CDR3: CSVEGGANYGYTF; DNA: TGCAGCGTTGAAGGTGGAGCTAACTATGGCTACACCTTC
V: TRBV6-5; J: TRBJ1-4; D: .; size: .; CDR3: CASSLLAPPQEKLFF; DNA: TGTGCCAGCAGTCTCCTGGCCCCACCCCAAGAAAAACTGTTTTTT
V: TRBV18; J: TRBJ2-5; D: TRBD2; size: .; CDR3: CASSPPEREGSETQYF; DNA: TGTGCCAGCTCACCACCGGAACGGGAGGGTTCAGAGACCCAGTACTTC
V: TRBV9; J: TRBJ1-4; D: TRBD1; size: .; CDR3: CASSGVGTGGEKLFF; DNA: TGTGCCAGCAGCGGTGTCGGGACAGGGGGCGAAAAACTGTTTTTT
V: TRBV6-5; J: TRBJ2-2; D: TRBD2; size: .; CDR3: CASRGLAGGAGELFF; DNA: TGTGCCAGCAGAGGACTAGCGGGAGGGGCCGGGGAGCTGTTTTTT
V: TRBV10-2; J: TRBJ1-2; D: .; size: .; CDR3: CASTSTANYGYTF; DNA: TGCGCCAGCACTTCGACGGCAAACTATGGCTACACCTTC
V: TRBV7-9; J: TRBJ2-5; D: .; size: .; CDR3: CASSRAPDSQETQYF; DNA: TGTGCCAGCAGCCGAGCCCCGGACAGCCAAGAGACCCAGTACTTC
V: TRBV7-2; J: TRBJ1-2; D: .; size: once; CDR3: CASSSALEGHYGYTF; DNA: TGTGCCAGCAGCTCCGCTCTAGAGGGCCACTATGGCTACACCTTC
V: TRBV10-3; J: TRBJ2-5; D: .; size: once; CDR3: CAISVEGPLPETQYF; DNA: TGTGCCATCAGTGTCGAGGGACCACTGCCGGAGACCCAGTACTTC
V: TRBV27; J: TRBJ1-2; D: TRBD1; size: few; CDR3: CASSLSRTGRYGYTF; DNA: TGTGCCAGCAGTTTATCGAGGACAGGTCGTTATGGCTACACCTTC
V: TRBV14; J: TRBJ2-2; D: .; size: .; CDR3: CASSKYTGELFF; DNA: TGTGCCAGCAGCAAATATACCGGGGAGCTGTTTTTT
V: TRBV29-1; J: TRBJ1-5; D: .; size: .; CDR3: CSVRDLNQPQHF; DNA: TGCAGCGTTCGGGACCTCAATCAGCCCCAGCATTTT
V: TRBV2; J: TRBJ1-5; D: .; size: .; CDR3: CASSRSDRDQPQHF; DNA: TGTGCCAGCAGTCGATCGGACAGAGACCAGCCCCAGCATTTT
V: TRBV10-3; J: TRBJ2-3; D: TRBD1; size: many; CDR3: CANKGQGSTDTQYF; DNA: TGTGCCAACAAAGGACAGGGGAGCACAGATACGCAGTATTTT
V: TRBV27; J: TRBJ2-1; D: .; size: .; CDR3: CASRYSIGSSYNEQFF; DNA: TGTGCCAGCCGATACAGCATAGGGAGCTCCTACAATGAGCAGTTCTTC
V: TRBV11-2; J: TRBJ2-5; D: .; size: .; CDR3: CASSLGQEETQYF; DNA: TGTGCCAGCAGCTTAGGGCAGGAAGAGACCCAGTACTTC
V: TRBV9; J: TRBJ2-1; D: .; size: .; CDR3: CASSASGRTYNEQFF; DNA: TGTGCCAGCAGCGCCAGCGGACGCACCTACAATGAGCAGTTCTTC
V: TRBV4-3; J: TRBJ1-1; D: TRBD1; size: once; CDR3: CASTKVGQGVNTEAFF; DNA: TGCGCCAGCACCAAAGTGGGACAGGGGGTGAACACTGAAGCTTTCTTT
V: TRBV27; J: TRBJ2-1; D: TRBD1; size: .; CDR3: CASLNRGNSYNEQFF; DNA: TGTGCCAGCCTCAACAGGGGTAATTCCTACAATGAGCAGTTCTTC